Each of the 21 T cell receptor beta chains below was sequenced from the same sample in a study of blood T cell repertoires in COVID-19. Libraries were prepared by immunoSEQ multiplex PCR; TCRdb keeps only in-frame clonotypes and omits some of them. The table lists over 250,000 clones, around 89% of them singletons. The sample was PBMCs or T cells enriched from blood (not recorded which). Receptors were obtained from a woman aged 60-75 years in a cohort exposed to, infected with or recovered from COVID-19 (not recorded which).

The V call is TRBV5-1, the J call TRBJ2-5; 10 nucleotides align to TRBD2. The CDR3 covers 13 residues. From germline, CDR1 is SGHRS and CDR2 YFSETQ. V gave up 8 bases and J gave up 5 bases; unmatched junction bases: 6. CDR3 DNA: TGCGCCAGTACCCTAGCGGGAGTTGAGACCCAGTACTTC. It yields the protein CASTLAGVETQYF.

The V and J genes are TRBV5-4 and TRBJ2-1, with D uncertain. V was pared by 1 base and J by 9 bases, with 8 bases between. Germline CDR1 is SGHNT and CDR2 is YYREEE (reference sequence). This CDR3 comprises 12 residues. CDR3 sequence reads: CASSLKFGEQFF. CDR3 nucleotides: TGTGCCAGCAGCTTGAAGTTCGGTGAGCAGTTCTTC.

This chain connects TRBV21-1 to TRBJ2-5; the table's D call of TRBD2 was not tested on the DNA. TRBV21-1 represents a pseudogene. This CDR3 is 11 amino acids long. CDR3 sequence reads: CASSPSETQYF. The CDR3 bases are TGTGCCAGCAGCCCCTCGGAGACCCAGTACTTC.

V gene TRBV10-2 combines with J gene TRBJ1-3; 8 bases agree with TRBD1. The CDR3 has 13 amino acids. V was clipped by 6 bases and J by 2 bases; unmatched bases: 0. Germline loops: CDR1 WSHSY, CDR2 SAAADI. DNA of the CDR3: TGCGCCAGCAGGGGACAGGCTGGAAACACCATATATTTT. Its protein product is CASRGQAGNTIYF.

This chain joins TRBV2 and TRBJ2-2, with 8 positions matching TRBD2. The CDR3 consists of 14 residues. Per germline, CDR1 SNHLY and CDR2 FYNNEI. With V trimmed by 8 bases and J by 1 base, 3 bases remained unmatched. In nucleotides, the CDR3 is TGTGCCAGCGGGAGCGGGAGGAACACCGGGGAGCTGTTTTTT. It codes for CASGSGRNTGELFF.

The chain couples TRBV2 to TRBJ1-2, with TRBD1 identical over 8 bases. Germline V gene sequence: CDR1 SNHLY, CDR2 FYNNEI. The CDR3 is 14 residues long. V trimming: 5 bases; J trimming: 7 bases; junction bases outside the gene matches: 9. The CDR3 nucleotides are TGTGCCAGCAGTCTTTCTCGGACAGGGCCTGGCTACACCTTC. It is translated as CASSLSRTGPGYTF.

This chain uses TRBV5-4 with TRBJ2-7; TRBD2 is a possible D gene (5 bases). This CDR3 is built from 16 residues. Trimming took off 0 bases at V and 2 bases at J, with 15 bases between the two ends. Germline assignment: CDR1 SGHNT and CDR2 YYREEE (reference sequence). CDR3 residues: CASSLGAAAGTYEQYF. CDR3 bases: TGTGCCAGCAGCTTGGGGGCGGCGGCCGGGACCTACGAGCAGTACTTC.

The V and J genes are TRBV7-9 and TRBJ2-1, with 9 positions matching TRBD2. The CDR3 length is 17 residues. V trimming: 5 bases; J trimming: 2 bases; junction bases outside the gene matches: 10. Germline V gene lookup returns CDR1 SEHNR and CDR2 FQNEAQ (reference sequence). CDR3 sequence (DNA): TGTGCCAGCAGCACCGGGCCAGCGGGAGGCACCTACAATGAGCAGTTCTTC. Translating it yields CASSTGPAGGTYNEQFF.

This clone was counted once. This chain connects TRBV6-5 to TRBJ2-7; a weak D match, TRBD1 (5 bases). CDR1 MNHEY and CDR2 SVGAGI come from the germline V gene. This CDR3 contains 15 residues. The ends were cut back, 0 bases at V and 4 bases at J, with 13 bases in the middle. The CDR3 region has the DNA TGTGCCAGCAGTTACTCGCGGCAGGGAAGATACGAGCAGTACTTC. Encoded protein: CASSYSRQGRYEQYF.

This clone showed up just a few times. The chain employs TRBV13 and TRBJ2-7; 7 bases are a match to TRBD1. Per germline, CDR1 PRHDT and CDR2 FYEKMQ (reference sequence). There are 16 residues in the CDR3. V shed 5 bases and J 4 bases; nucleotides not matched to a gene: 14. The CDR3 loop reads CASSPRMGQYRYEQYF. The DNA of the CDR3 is TGTGCCAGCAGCCCTAGGATGGGACAGTACCGATACGAGCAGTACTTC. Full variable domain (missing parts from reference TRBV13 and TRBJ2-7): AAGVIQSPRHLIKEKRETATLKCYPIPRHDTVYWYQQGPGQDPQFLISFYEKMQSDKGSIPDRFSAQQFSDYHSELNMSSLELGDSALYFCASSPRMGQYRYEQYFGPGTRLTVT.

V and J are TRBV4-2 and TRBJ2-2; a possible D gene is TRBD2 (5 bases). Germline V gene data show CDR1 as LGHNA and CDR2 as YNFKEQ. Trimming took 2 bases from V and 0 from J, leaving 13 bases between them. The CDR3 is 17 residues long. The CDR3 bases are TGTGCCAGCAGCCAACTCCTGCGCGGGCCGAACACCGGGGAGCTGTTTTTT. It encodes CASSQLLRGPNTGELFF.

The chain recombines TRBV7-9 with TRBJ1-5, with D hard to call. The CDR3 consists of 16 residues. Trimming removed 1 base at V and 0 bases at J, with 10 bases between. Per germline, CDR1 SEHNR and CDR2 FQNEAQ (reference sequence). DNA of the CDR3: TGTGCCAGCAGCTTAGATGGTTCCTATAGCAATCAGCCCCAGCATTTT. This translates into CASSLDGSYSNQPQHF.

The chain couples TRBV6-5 to TRBJ1-5; 7 bases align to TRBD1. V gave up 6 bases and J gave up 1 base; unmatched junction bases: 6. Germline V gene lookup returns CDR1 MNHEY and CDR2 SVGAGI. The CDR3 sequence is 15 residues long. The CDR3 here is CASRGRQGSNQPQHF. The CDR3 bases are TGTGCCAGCAGGGGCCGACAGGGAAGCAATCAGCCCCAGCATTTT.

The chain employs TRBV12-3 or TRBV12-4 and TRBJ2-7; tentatively, D is TRBD1 (6 bases). The CDR3 covers 11 residues. The V gene lost 6 bases and the J gene lost 10 bases, with 13 bases spanning the gap. The CDR3 sequence: CASSTTGQQYF. The CDR3 DNA reads TGTGCCAGCAGCACGACAGGACAACAGTACTTC.

The chain carries TRBV18 and TRBJ2-1, with TRBD2 matching 8 bases. The ends lost 6 bases at V and 0 bases at J; junction bases unmatched: 10. Germline-derived CDR1 and CDR2 are KGHSH and LQKENI. The CDR3 is made up of 17 amino acids. As DNA, the CDR3 is TGTGCCAGCTCGGCAACACTAGCGGTCCCCTCCTACAATGAGCAGTTCTTC. It is translated as CASSATLAVPSYNEQFF.

In its sample, this clone was seen a few times. This rearrangement joins TRBV11-3 to TRBJ2-1; maybe TRBD2 (5 bases). From germline, CDR1 is SGHNT and CDR2 YENEEA. V lost 5 bases to trimming and J lost 7 bases, with 18 bases between them. The CDR3 sequence is 15 residues long. The chain's CDR3 is CASSPSGKGRNEQFF. As DNA, the CDR3 is TGTGCCAGCAGCCCGAGCGGAAAAGGACGAAATGAGCAGTTCTTC.

The rearrangement joins TRBV27 to TRBJ2-3; 14 bases are shared with TRBD2. The V gene's germline CDR1 is MNHEY and CDR2 SMNVEV (reference sequence). V lost 3 bases to trimming and J lost 6 bases; unmatched junction nucleotides: 11. CDR3 length: 18 residues. The CDR3 reads CASSFQPGTSGSRDTQYF. The CDR3 nucleotides are TGTGCCAGCAGTTTCCAGCCTGGGACTAGCGGGAGTAGGGATACGCAGTATTTT.

Only one count was recorded for this clone. The CDR3 here is CASSFQGFNEKLFF. The CDR3 region has the DNA TGCGCCAGCAGTTTCCAGGGTTTTAATGAAAAACTGTTTTTT. The chain employs TRBV10-2 and TRBJ1-4; D might be TRBD1 (5 bases). From germline, CDR1 is WSHSY and CDR2 SAAADI. This CDR3 is 14 amino acids long. V was trimmed by 5 bases and J by 4 bases, leaving 11 bases between them.

J is TRBJ2-1 and V is TRBV7-3; weak D call: TRBD1 (5 bases). Germline V CDR1 and CDR2: SGHTA, FQGTGA. The CDR3 sequence is 15 residues long. Trimming took off 6 bases at V and 5 bases at J, with 17 bases between the two ends. CDR3 bases: TGTGCCAGCAGTCCGTATGGGGCAATGCACAATGAGCAGTTCTTC. Its protein product is CASSPYGAMHNEQFF.

The V and J genes are TRBV14 and TRBJ1-4; 8 bases line up with TRBD1. The trim removed 5 bases at V and 6 bases at J, leaving 8 bases unmatched. The length of the CDR3 is 15 residues. Germline CDR1 reads SGHDN; CDR2 reads FVKESK. In DNA form, the CDR3 reads TGTGCCAGCAGCTCCCGACAGGGGAATTATGAAAAACTGTTTTTT. It translates to CASSSRQGNYEKLFF.

V usage is TRBV2 and J usage is TRBJ2-1, with 10 bases identical to TRBD1. With V trimmed by 8 bases and J by 6 bases, 1 base remained unmatched. The CDR3 covers 12 residues. The germline CDR1 and CDR2 sequences are SNHLY and FYNNEI. The CDR3, as DNA: TGTGCCAGCCGGGACAGGGGCAATGAGCAGTTCTTC. Amino acids: CASRDRGNEQFF.